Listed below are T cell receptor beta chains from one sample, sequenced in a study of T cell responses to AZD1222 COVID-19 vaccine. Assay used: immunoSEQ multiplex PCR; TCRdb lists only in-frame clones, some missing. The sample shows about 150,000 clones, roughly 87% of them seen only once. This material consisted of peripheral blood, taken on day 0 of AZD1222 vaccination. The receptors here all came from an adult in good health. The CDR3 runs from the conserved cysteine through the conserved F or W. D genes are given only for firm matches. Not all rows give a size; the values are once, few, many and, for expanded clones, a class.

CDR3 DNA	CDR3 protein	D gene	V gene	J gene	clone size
TGTGCCAGCAGCCAAGATTTTGGGGGGCAGTTCTTC	CASSQDFGGQFF	.	TRBV3-1/TRBV3-2	TRBJ2-1	.
TGCGCCAGCAGCTTGGCCTCGGACTACAATGAGCAGTTCTTC	CASSLASDYNEQFF	.	TRBV5-1	TRBJ2-1	.
TGTGCCAGCAGCACTAGGAATAGCAATCAGCCCCAGCATTTT	CASSTRNSNQPQHF	.	TRBV16	TRBJ1-5	.
TGTGCCAGTACGCCGGACAGCGCGATCCCGCCCCAGCATTTT	CASTPDSAIPPQHF	.	TRBV19	TRBJ1-5	once
TGCGCCAGCAGTGAGTTGGGACTAGCGGGAGTGAACACCGGGGAGCTGTTTTTT	CASSELGLAGVNTGELFF	TRBD2	TRBV10-2	TRBJ2-2	.
TGTGCCAGCAGCGTACCCTGGGGGGTTAATACGCAGTATTTT	CASSVPWGVNTQYF	.	TRBV5-5	TRBJ2-3	once
TGTGCCAGCAGCTTGGCAGATTATAGCAATCAGCCCCAGCATTTT	CASSLADYSNQPQHF	.	TRBV7-8	TRBJ1-5	few
TGTGCCAGCAGCCCGACCGGGACAGGGGTCCCCTACGAGCAGTACTTC	CASSPTGTGVPYEQYF	TRBD1	TRBV7-2	TRBJ2-7	.
TGTGCCAGCAGCTTAGGGGGAGGGCAAAACATTCAGTACTTC	CASSLGGGQNIQYF	TRBD2	TRBV11-3	TRBJ2-4	.
TGTGCCAGCAGCTTGGATAATAGCGGGTACTACAATGAGCAGTTCTTC	CASSLDNSGYYNEQFF	TRBD2	TRBV5-4	TRBJ2-1	.
TGTGCCAGCCTCTCCTTATCACCCTACGAGCAGTACTTC	CASLSLSPYEQYF	.	TRBV28	TRBJ2-7	few
TGTGCCAGCAGCTTCATCAAGGAGGGTGGCTATGGCTACACCTTC	CASSFIKEGGYGYTF	.	TRBV5-4	TRBJ1-2	.
TGTGCCAGCAGCCAAGATATACGGACAGCAAACTATGGCTACACCTTC	CASSQDIRTANYGYTF	.	TRBV3-1/TRBV3-2	TRBJ1-2	.
TGTGCCAGCTCACCAATGACGGCCATCACTGAAGCTTTCTTT	CASSPMTAITEAFF	.	TRBV18	TRBJ1-1	.
TGCGCCAGCAGCTCCAGACTAGCGGGAGGCAATGAGCAGTTCTTC	CASSSRLAGGNEQFF	TRBD2	TRBV5-1	TRBJ2-1	.
TGTGCCAGCAGAGGGTATTTAGGGGACGGTGCAGGGGCCAACGTCCTGACTTTC	CASRGYLGDGAGANVLTF	.	TRBV28	TRBJ2-6	.
TGTGCCAGCTCACCAACAATACCCCGGGAGACCCAGTACTTC	CASSPTIPRETQYF	.	TRBV18	TRBJ2-5	.
TGCGCCAGCAGCCAAGACGGACAGGGCGGTCACACTGAAGCTTTCTTT	CASSQDGQGGHTEAFF	TRBD1	TRBV4-1	TRBJ1-1	few
TGTGCCAGCAGGCGACCAGGGGGCGGGTATGGCTACACCTTC	CASRRPGGGYGYTF	TRBD1	TRBV28	TRBJ1-2	.
TGTGCCAGCAGCGGGGGGCAGGGGGACCCCGGGTCCTACAATGAGCAGTTCTTC	CASSGGQGDPGSYNEQFF	TRBD1	TRBV9	TRBJ2-1	.
TGTGCCAGTAGTACCCCCGGACAGGGCTCCTACGAGCAGTACTTC	CASSTPGQGSYEQYF	TRBD1	TRBV19	TRBJ2-7	.
TGTGCCAGCAGTCCCATGGGGGGGTTTGGTGAAAAACTGTTTTTT	CASSPMGGFGEKLFF	.	TRBV27	TRBJ1-4	once